This T cell receptor (beta chain) is from a study of cytomegalovirus exposure and HLA in healthy donors. Overall study results and limits: Later work found that TCR association rates differed between HLA loci; DRB1 had the most and HLA-C the fewest.

Researchers ran the PCR with 60 Vbeta and 13 Jbeta primers. Sequenced by immunoSEQ multiplex PCR; TCRdb stores in-frame clones only, minus some. The repertoire has 130,000 to 150,000 clones, about 80% of them found once; the top ten carry 2% to 2.5%. As for this clone: Its antigen is unknown.

Deletions cut 0 bases from V and 2 bases from J, with 13 bases between. This CDR3 spans 16 amino acids. Per germline, CDR1 SGHRS and CDR2 YFSETQ. The J gene is TRBJ2-3, the V gene TRBV5-1; D gene ambiguous. The TCR was taken from a man under 40 in good health and CMV-seronegative. The sample consisted of PBMCs. The CDR3: CASSLGANGDTDTQYF. The CDR3 bases are TGCGCCAGCAGCTTGGGGGCGAACGGTGACACAGATACGCAGTATTTT.